This entry describes one T cell receptor (beta chain). The data are from a study of shared clonotypes between healthy human individuals. Overall study context: Ranging from 18 to 49 in age, donors were two women and three men. For every donor, three CD4 naive, three CD4 memory, two CD8 naive and one CD8 memory plates were used.

Donors, healthy HIV-negative adults, lacked recent acute infections or vaccinations. V lost 7 bases and J lost 8; bases outside the gene matches: 18. This CDR3 has 17 amino acids. CDR1 LNHDA and CDR2 SQIVND come from the germline V gene (reference sequence). Assay used: immunoSEQ multiplex PCR; TCRdb lists only in-frame clones, some missing. The table shows about 2.3 million clones, with about 92% occurring only once. The chain uses TRBV19 and TRBJ2-1, with 9 bases lining up with TRBD2. Sequences were obtained from naive CD4+ T cells from PBMCs. Subset described: CD45RA+ positively selected. This TCR was sampled from a man between 18 and 29 years old in good health. Some clones in this sample may be carry-over from other donors' samples. Here the CDR3 reads CASTPGWLAGGPYEQFF. DNA for the CDR3: TGTGCCAGTACCCCCGGGTGGTTGGCGGGAGGGCCCTATGAGCAGTTCTTC.